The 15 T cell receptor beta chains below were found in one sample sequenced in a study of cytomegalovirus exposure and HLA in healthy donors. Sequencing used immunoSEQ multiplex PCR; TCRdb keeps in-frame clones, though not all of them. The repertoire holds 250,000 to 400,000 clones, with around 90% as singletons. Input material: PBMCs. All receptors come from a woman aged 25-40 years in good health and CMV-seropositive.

The DNA of the CDR3 is TGTGCCAGCAGCTTAGGACAGGGAAGCAATCAGCCCCAGCATTTT. Protein: CASSLGQGSNQPQHF. The chain links TRBV11-2 to TRBJ1-5; 7 bases line up with TRBD1. The CDR3 runs 15 residues. After removal of 1 base from V and 1 base from J, the junction contained 1 base not matched to a gene. Per the germline V gene, CDR1 is SGHAT and CDR2 is FQNNGV.

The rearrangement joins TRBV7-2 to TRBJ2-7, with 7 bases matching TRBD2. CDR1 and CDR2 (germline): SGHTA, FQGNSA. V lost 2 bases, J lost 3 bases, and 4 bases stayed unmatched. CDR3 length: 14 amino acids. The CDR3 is CASSLTWGGYEQYF. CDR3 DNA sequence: TGTGCCAGCAGCTTAACCTGGGGGGGCTACGAGCAGTACTTC.

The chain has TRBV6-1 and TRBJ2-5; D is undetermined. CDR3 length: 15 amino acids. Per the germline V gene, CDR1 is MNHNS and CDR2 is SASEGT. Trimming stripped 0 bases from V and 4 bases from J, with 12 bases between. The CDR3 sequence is CASSEATRGGETQYF. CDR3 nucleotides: TGTGCCAGCAGTGAAGCGACTCGAGGCGGAGAGACCCAGTACTTC.

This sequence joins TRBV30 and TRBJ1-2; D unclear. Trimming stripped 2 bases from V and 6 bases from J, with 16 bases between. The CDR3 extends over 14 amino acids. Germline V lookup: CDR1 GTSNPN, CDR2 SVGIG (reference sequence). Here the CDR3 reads CAWSTRMGGDGYTF. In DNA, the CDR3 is TGTGCCTGGAGTACCCGGATGGGCGGGGATGGCTACACCTTC.

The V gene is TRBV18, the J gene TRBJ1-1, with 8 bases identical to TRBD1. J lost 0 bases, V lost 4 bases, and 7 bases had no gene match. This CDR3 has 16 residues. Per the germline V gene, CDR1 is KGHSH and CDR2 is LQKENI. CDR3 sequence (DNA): TGTGCCAGCTCACAGACGACAGGGGCCATGAACACTGAAGCTTTCTTT. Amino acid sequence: CASSQTTGAMNTEAFF. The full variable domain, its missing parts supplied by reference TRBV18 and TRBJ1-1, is NAGVMQNPRHLVRRRGQEARLRCSPMKGHSHVYWYRQLPEEGLKFMVYLQKENIIDESGMPKERFSAEFPKEGPSILRIQQVVRGDSAAYFCASSQTTGAMNTEAFFGQGTRLTVV.

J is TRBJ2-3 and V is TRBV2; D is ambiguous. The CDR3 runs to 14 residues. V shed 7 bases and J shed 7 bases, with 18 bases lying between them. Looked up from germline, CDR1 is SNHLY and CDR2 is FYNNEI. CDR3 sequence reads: CASTRTQVMNTQYF. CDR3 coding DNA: TGTGCCAGCACTAGAACGCAGGTCATGAATACGCAGTATTTT.

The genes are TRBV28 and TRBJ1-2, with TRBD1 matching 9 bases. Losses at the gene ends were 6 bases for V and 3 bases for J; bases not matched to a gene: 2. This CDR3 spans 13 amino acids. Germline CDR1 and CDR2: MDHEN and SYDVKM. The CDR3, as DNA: TGTGCCAGCAGGACAGGGGGTGACTATGGCTACACCTTC. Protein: CASRTGGDYGYTF.

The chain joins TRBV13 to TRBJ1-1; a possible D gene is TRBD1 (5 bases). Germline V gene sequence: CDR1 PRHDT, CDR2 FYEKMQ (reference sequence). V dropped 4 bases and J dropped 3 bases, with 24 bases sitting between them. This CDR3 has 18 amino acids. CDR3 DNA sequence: TGTGCCAGCAGCTCACCAAAGGGAAGTCGGGCGGGGGACACTGAAGCTTTCTTT. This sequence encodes CASSSPKGSRAGDTEAFF.

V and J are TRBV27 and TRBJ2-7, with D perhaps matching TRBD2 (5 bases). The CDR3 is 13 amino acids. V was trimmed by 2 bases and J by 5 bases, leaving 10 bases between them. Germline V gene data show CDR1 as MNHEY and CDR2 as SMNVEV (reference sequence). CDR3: CASSLRGFDEQYF. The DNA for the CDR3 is TGTGCCAGCAGTTTACGGGGATTCGACGAGCAGTACTTC.

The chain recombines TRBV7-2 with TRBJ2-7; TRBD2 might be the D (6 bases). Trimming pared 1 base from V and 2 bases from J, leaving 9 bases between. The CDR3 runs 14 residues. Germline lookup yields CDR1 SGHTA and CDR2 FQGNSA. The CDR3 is CASSLDGRPYEQYF. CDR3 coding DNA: TGTGCCAGCAGCTTAGACGGGAGACCCTACGAGCAGTACTTC.

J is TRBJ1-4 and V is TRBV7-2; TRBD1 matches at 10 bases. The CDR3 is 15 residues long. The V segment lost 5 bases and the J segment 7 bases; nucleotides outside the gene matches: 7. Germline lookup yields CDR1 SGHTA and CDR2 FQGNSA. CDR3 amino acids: CASSLSTGGGEKLFF. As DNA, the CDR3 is TGTGCCAGCAGCCTATCGACAGGGGGCGGTGAAAAACTGTTTTTT. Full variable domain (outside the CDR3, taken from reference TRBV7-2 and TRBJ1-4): GAGVSQSPSNKVTEKGKDVELRCDPISGHTALYWYRQSLGQGLEFLIYFQGNSAPDKSGLPSDRFSAERTGGSVSTLTIQRTQQEDSAVYLCASSLSTGGGEKLFFGSGTQLSVL.

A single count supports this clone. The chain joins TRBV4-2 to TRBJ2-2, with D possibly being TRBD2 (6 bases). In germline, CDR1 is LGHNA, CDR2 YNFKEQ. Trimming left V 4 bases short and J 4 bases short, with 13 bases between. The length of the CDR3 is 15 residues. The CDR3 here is CASSPRLGVTGELFF. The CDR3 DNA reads TGTGCCAGCAGCCCGCGACTAGGAGTCACCGGGGAGCTGTTTTTT.

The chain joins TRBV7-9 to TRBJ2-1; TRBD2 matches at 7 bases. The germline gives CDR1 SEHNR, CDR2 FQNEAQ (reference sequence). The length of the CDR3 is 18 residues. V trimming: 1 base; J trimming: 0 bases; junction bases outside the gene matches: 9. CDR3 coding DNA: TGTGCCAGCAGCTTAGTCGCAGGGAGGGCCGGCTCCTACAATGAGCAGTTCTTC. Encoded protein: CASSLVAGRAGSYNEQFF.

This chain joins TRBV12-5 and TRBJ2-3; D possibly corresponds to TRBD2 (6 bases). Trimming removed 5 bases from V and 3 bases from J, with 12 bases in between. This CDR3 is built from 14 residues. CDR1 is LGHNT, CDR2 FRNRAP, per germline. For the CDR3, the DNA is TGTGCTAGTGGTCGGGACTTAACAACAGATACGCAGTATTTT. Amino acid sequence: CASGRDLTTDTQYF. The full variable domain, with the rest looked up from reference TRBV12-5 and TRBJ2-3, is DARVTQTPRHKVTEMGQEVTMRCQPILGHNTVFWYRQTMMQGLELLAYFRNRAPLDDSGMPKDRFSAEMPDATLATLKIQPSEPRDSAVYFCASGRDLTTDTQYFGPGTRLTVL.

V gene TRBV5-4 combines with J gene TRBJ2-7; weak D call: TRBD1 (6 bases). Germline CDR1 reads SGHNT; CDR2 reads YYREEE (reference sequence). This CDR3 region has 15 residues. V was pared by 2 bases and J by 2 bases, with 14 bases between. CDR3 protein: CASSFTSGTTYEQYF. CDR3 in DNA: TGTGCCAGCAGCTTTACATCTGGGACAACCTACGAGCAGTACTTC. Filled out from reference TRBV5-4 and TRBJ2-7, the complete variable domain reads ETGVTQSPTHLIKTRGQQVTLRCSSQSGHNTVSWYQQALGQGPQFIFQYYREEENGRGNFPPRFSGLQFPNYSSELNVNALELDDSALYLCASSFTSGTTYEQYFGPGTRLTVT.